One and the same sample provided the 10 T cell receptor beta chains below, sequenced in a study of CD8+ T cells in alopecia areata. Following extraction, RNA underwent reverse transcription to cDNA, which served as the sequencing template. TCRdb's table, derived via immunoSEQ multiplex PCR, lists solely in-frame clones and lacks some. The sample includes about 150,000 clones, about 59% of them seen just once. Treatment in this sample: oral pan-JAK inhibitor, 5-10 mg twice daily. The sample consisted of CD8+ T cells sorted from blood, taken at week 4, from a patient treated with tofacitinib. The origin of the receptors is a human donor with alopecia areata.

The chain carries TRBV4-1 and TRBJ2-7; D could derive from TRBD1 or TRBD2 (6 bases each). V was shortened by 3 bases and J by 1 base, with 10 bases between the two germline ends. Germline V gene lookup returns CDR1 MGHRA and CDR2 YSYEKL. CDR3 size: 14 residues. The CDR3 nucleotides read TGCGCCAGCAGCCAGCAGGGGAGGTCCTACGAGCAGTACTTC. Its protein is CASSQQGRSYEQYF.

J is TRBJ2-7 and V is TRBV5-1, with a tentative D call TRBD2 (5 bases). The germline CDR1 and CDR2 sequences are SGHRS and YFSETQ. V shed 2 bases and J shed 5 bases, with 14 bases lying between them. The CDR3 has 14 residues. The CDR3, as DNA: TGCGCCAGCAGCTTCCCACAGATGGAGGACGAGCAGTACTTC. Protein sequence: CASSFPQMEDEQYF.

The chain couples TRBV10-3 to TRBJ2-1, with a possible D match to TRBD2 (7 bases). Trimming took 2 bases from V and 5 from J, leaving 10 bases between them. Germline V gene lookup returns CDR1 ENHRY and CDR2 SYGVKD. CDR3 size: 14 residues. The CDR3 here is CAISERGGDNEQFF. The CDR3 DNA reads as TGTGCCATCAGTGAGAGGGGGGGGGACAATGAGCAGTTCTTC.

This chain joins TRBV29-1 and TRBJ1-2, with D tentatively TRBD1 (5 bases). There are 13 residues in the CDR3. Trimming removed 6 bases at V and 3 bases at J, with 14 bases between. CDR1 and CDR2 (germline): SQVTM, ANQGSEA. The CDR3 region has the DNA TGCAGCGTCCTCAGGGAGGATGACTATGGCTACACCTTC. This gives the protein CSVLREDDYGYTF.

Only a few counts were recorded for this clone. This chain uses TRBV23-1 with TRBJ2-4; D uncertain. TRBV23-1 qualifies as an ORF whose function is uncertain. V dropped 5 bases and J dropped 2 bases, with 7 bases sitting between them. The CDR3 runs 13 residues. The CDR3: CASSGGTKNIQYF. The CDR3 bases are TGCGCCAGCAGTGGTGGGACCAAAAACATTCAGTACTTC.

This chain connects TRBV15 to TRBJ1-1, with TRBD1 as a possible D gene (5 bases). V was trimmed by 5 bases and J by 1 base, leaving 20 bases between them. The germline V gene encodes CDR1 LNHNV and CDR2 YYDKDF (reference sequence). CDR3 length: 17 residues. The CDR3 DNA is TGTGCCACCAGCCCCCTCAGGGACCGAGGGTGGAACACTGAAGCTTTCTTT. Residues: CATSPLRDRGWNTEAFF.

V is TRBV7-6 and J is TRBJ2-1; D gene unclear. Germline CDR1 and CDR2: SGHVS and FNYEAQ. The V end was cut by 3 bases, the J end by 6 bases, with 3 bases between. This CDR3 is 11 amino acids long. The CDR3 DNA follows: TGTGCCAGCAGCTTCGGCAATGAGCAGTTCTTC. Its translation: CASSFGNEQFF.

A few counts support this clone. A far larger clone is only one base removed, so a read error is likely. At the DNA level, this CDR3 is encoded by other sequences in the same sample as well. The J gene is TRBJ2-3, the V gene TRBV10-3, with 12 bases aligning to TRBD2. Germline-derived CDR1 and CDR2 are ENHRY and SYGVKD. The CDR3 is made up of 15 amino acids. CDR3: CASSEASGGADTQYF. In nucleotides, the CDR3 is TGTGCCAGCAGTGAAGCTAGCGGGGGGGCCGATACGCAGTATTTT.

The table lists this clone with many counts. The CDR3 is CASSEGTGELFF. CDR3 nucleotide sequence: TGTGCCAGCAGCGAGGGGACCGGGGAGCTGTTTTTT. The chain combines TRBV7-8 with TRBJ2-2; TRBD1 or TRBD2 may be the D gene (5 bases each). Germline CDR1 is SGHVS and CDR2 is FQNEAQ. There are 12 residues in the CDR3. The germline V and J ends were trimmed by 5 bases and 5 bases, with 6 bases remaining between them.

The chain employs TRBV21-1 and TRBJ1-6. TRBV21-1 is listed as a pseudogene. The CDR3 contains 12 residues. For the CDR3, the DNA is TGTGCCAGCAGCAAAAATAATTCACCCCTCCACTTT. Amino acid sequence: CASSKNNSPLHF.